Listed below are T cell receptor beta chains from one sample, sequenced in a study of blood T cell repertoires in COVID-19. Some clones are missing from TCRdb's copy, which holds only in-frame ones; the method was immunoSEQ multiplex PCR. In the table there are around 270,000 clones, about 90% of which are singletons. Sample: peripheral blood. Receptors originate from a woman aged 45-65 years with acute or convalescent COVID-19. Both conserved end residues are part of each CDR3. D genes are given only for firm matches. Rows give clone size only sometimes, using once, few, many, or a class for an expanded clone.

TRBV18,TRBJ2-7,once,TRBD1,TGTGCCAGCTCACCGGGACAGAGCATGGGATACGAGCAGTACTTC,CASSPGQSMGYEQYF
TRBV5-8,TRBJ2-7,.,.,TGTGCCAGCAGCGCTGCAGGGTATACGTACGAGCAGTACTTC,CASSAAGYTYEQYF
TRBV4-3,TRBJ1-1,.,TRBD1,TGCGCCAGCAGCGACAGGGGACACACTGAAGCTTTCTTT,CASSDRGHTEAFF
TRBV6-6,TRBJ2-6,.,TRBD1,TGTGCCAGCAGCCGTCAGGGGGTTGGGGCCAACGTCCTGACTTTC,CASSRQGVGANVLTF
TRBV3-1/TRBV3-2,TRBJ2-7,.,.,TGTGCCAGCACCCCTCCAAGCGGTGGTTACGAGCAGTACTTC,CASTPPSGGYEQYF
TRBV6-5,TRBJ1-6,.,.,TGTGCCAGCAGTTACCTCCGGAATTCACCCCTCCACTTT,CASSYLRNSPLHF
TRBV11-3,TRBJ2-7,.,TRBD2,TGTGCCAGCAGCTTAGCTAGCGGGAGCCCCTACGAGCAGTACTTC,CASSLASGSPYEQYF
TRBV24-1,TRBJ2-7,.,.,TGTGCCACCAGTGACAGGGGCGACGAGCAGTACTTC,CATSDRGDEQYF
TRBV7-8,TRBJ1-1,.,.,TGTGCCAGCAGCCCACCTGGGGGGGCATACGCGGCTTTCTTT,CASSPPGGAYAAFF
TRBV27,TRBJ2-1,.,.,TGTGCCAGCAGCTCCCCACATGGAGGGCAGTTCTTC,CASSSPHGGQFF
TRBV30,TRBJ2-7,.,TRBD1,TGTGCCTGGTGGGGGGGACAGGGTCCCTACGAGCAGTACTTC,CAWWGGQGPYEQYF
TRBV11-2,TRBJ1-2,.,TRBD1,TGTGCCAGCAGCTTAAGTCAGGGGGATGGCTACACCTTC,CASSLSQGDGYTF
TRBV28,TRBJ1-1,.,.,TGTGCCAGCAGTTTAGGGGCGGCCGGGGGCACTGAAGCTTTCTTT,CASSLGAAGGTEAFF
TRBV5-1,TRBJ2-7,.,TRBD1,TGCGCCAGCAGCTTGGAAGGGACAGCGGTTTTGGAGCAGTACTTC,CASSLEGTAVLEQYF
TRBV6-2/TRBV6-3,TRBJ1-5,.,.,TGTGCCAGCAGTTATTCACAGCAGCCCCAGCATTTT,CASSYSQQPQHF
TRBV5-1,TRBJ2-1,.,TRBD1,TGCGCCAGCCGACAGGGGGCCGTGGGACTCCAGTACAATGAGCAGTTCTTC,CASRQGAVGLQYNEQFF